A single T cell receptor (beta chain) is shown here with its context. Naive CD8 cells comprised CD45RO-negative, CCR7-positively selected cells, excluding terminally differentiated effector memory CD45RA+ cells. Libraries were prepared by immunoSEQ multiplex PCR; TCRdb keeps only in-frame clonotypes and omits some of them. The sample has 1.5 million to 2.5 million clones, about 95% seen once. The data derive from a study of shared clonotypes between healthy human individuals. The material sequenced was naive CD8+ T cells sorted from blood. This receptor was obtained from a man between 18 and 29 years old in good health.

CDR3 DNA: TGTGCCAGCAGTGCACAGGAGGTGGCCCCAGGCGAGCAGTACTTC. It yields the protein CASSAQEVAPGEQYF. The chain is built from TRBV2 and TRBJ2-7; D may match TRBD1 or TRBD2 (5 bases each). The CDR3 has 15 residues. The V end was cut by 4 bases, the J end by 6 bases, with 19 bases between. Germline loops: CDR1 SNHLY, CDR2 FYNNEI.